The 13 T cell receptor beta chains in this list originate from one sample, sequenced in a study of spatial heterogeneity in lung cancer. As to time point: sample taken at primary tumor resection. The authors sequenced whole RNA from tumor, nontumor lung or frozen PBMC without sorting. TCRdb reanalysed the 5' RACE reads using MiXCR and keeps one entry per CDR3 protein. This table holds about 47,000 distinct CDR3 sequences, 12% found once. The material sequenced was PBMCs, taken at surgery. The source of these receptors is a female donor with early-stage non-small cell lung cancer.

Many counts were recorded for this clonotype. V and J are TRBV13 and TRBJ1-2; D is uncertain. The germline V and J ends were trimmed by 5 bases and 2 bases, with 6 bases remaining between them. Per germline, CDR1 PRHDT and CDR2 FYEKMQ (reference sequence). This CDR3 spans 12 amino acids. CDR3 DNA: TGTGCCAGCAGCCCCTCGAACTATGGCTACACCTTC. This translates into CASSPSNYGYTF.

The chain uses TRBV6-5 and TRBJ2-7; 8 bases line up with TRBD2. Germline trimming cut 3 bases from V and 5 bases from J; bases unmatched to any gene: 18. Germline V CDR1 and CDR2: MNHEY, SVGAGI. The CDR3 runs 18 residues. This CDR3 reads CASSYLQGIGGARNEQYF. CDR3 nucleotides: TGTGCCAGCAGTTATCTACAGGGAATCGGGGGGGCCCGCAACGAGCAGTACTTC.

This clonotype was counted ten times or more. V gene TRBV7-6 combines with J gene TRBJ2-2, with TRBD2 identical over 7 bases. The CDR3 spans 14 residues. Looked up from germline, CDR1 is SGHVS and CDR2 is FNYEAQ. Germline trimming cut 5 bases from V and 5 bases from J; bases unmatched to any gene: 5. The CDR3 here is CASSPSGATGELFF. As DNA, the CDR3 is TGTGCCAGCAGCCCGAGCGGGGCAACCGGGGAGCTGTTTTTT. The variable domain in full, with the rest retrieved from reference TRBV7-6 and TRBJ2-2, is GAGVSQSPRYKVTKRGQDVALRCDPISGHVSLYWYRQALGQGPEFLTYFNYEAQQDKSGLPNDRFSAERPEGSISTLTIQRTEQRDSAMYRCASSPSGATGELFFGEGSRLTVL.

This clonotype was found many times. The V and J genes are TRBV7-2 and TRBJ2-5; D not certain. V was cut by 2 bases and J by 5 bases, with 3 bases left in between. Per the germline V gene, CDR1 is SGHTA and CDR2 is FQGNSA. The CDR3 contains 11 residues. CDR3 region: CASSLTETQYF. The CDR3 coding sequence is TGTGCCAGCAGCTTAACGGAGACCCAGTACTTC.

This clonotype was detected a few times. V gene TRBV6-2 or TRBV6-3 combines with J gene TRBJ2-1; 8 bases align to TRBD1. This CDR3 comprises 17 residues. V dropped 0 bases and J dropped 3; count of bases not matched to a gene: 7. Germline assignment: CDR1 MNHEY and CDR2 SVGEGT. This chain's CDR3 is CASSYSPGGGSYNEQFF. In DNA form, the CDR3 reads TGTGCCAGCAGTTACTCCCCAGGGGGCGGAAGCTACAATGAGCAGTTCTTC.

The rearrangement links TRBV14 to TRBJ1-5, with D possibly TRBD1 on 5 matching bases. The CDR3 runs 13 residues. Germline CDR1 SGHDN, CDR2 FVKESK. Trimming took off 0 bases at V and 15 bases at J, with 15 bases between the two ends. The CDR3, as DNA: TGTGCCAGCAGCCAAGATATGAGGGACCGGATGCATTTT. Its protein product is CASSQDMRDRMHF.

This clonotype was picked up a small number of times. This chain joins TRBV7-9 and TRBJ1-1, with 7 bases fitting TRBD1. Trimming at V came to 5 bases and at J to 7 bases, leaving 7 bases not matched to a gene. CDR1 and CDR2 (germline): SEHNR, FQNEAQ (reference sequence). This CDR3 contains 13 residues. CDR3 residues: CASSIQGQNEAFF. The DNA of the CDR3 is TGTGCCAGCAGCATACAGGGGCAGAATGAAGCTTTCTTT.

V and J are TRBV2 and TRBJ1-4; a weak D match, TRBD1 (5 bases). The V end lost 0 bases, the J end lost 8 bases, and 13 bases lay between the germline ends. Germline V gene sequence: CDR1 SNHLY, CDR2 FYNNEI. The CDR3 contains 15 residues. In DNA form, the CDR3 reads TGTGCCAGCAGTGAAGCATGGGGGGTTGGGGAAAAACTGTTTTTT. This translates into CASSEAWGVGEKLFF. The entire variable domain, with the rest obtained from reference TRBV2 and TRBJ1-4, is as follows: EPEVTQTPSHQVTQMGQEVILRCVPISNHLYFYWYRQILGQKVEFLVSFYNNEISEKSEIFDDQFSVERPDGSNFTLKIRSTKLEDSAMYFCASSEAWGVGEKLFFGSGTQLSVL.

The genes are TRBV12-3 or TRBV12-4 and TRBJ2-1; no clear D. V lost 2 bases to trimming and J lost 5 bases, with 10 bases between them. This CDR3 contains 14 residues. The CDR3 DNA is TGTGCCAGCAGTTTAATATCAGCGAACAATGAGCAGTTCTTC. It encodes CASSLISANNEQFF.

CDR3 in amino acids: CVSSKRDRGPDTQYF. The CDR3 region has the DNA TGTGTCAGCAGCAAACGGGACAGGGGGCCCGATACGCAGTATTTT. The chain recombines TRBV21-1 with TRBJ2-3; the table's D call TRBD1 went unverified against the DNA. TRBV21-1 constitutes a pseudogene. This CDR3 has 15 residues.

This clonotype was counted many times. This sequence joins TRBV6-5 and TRBJ2-1; D may be TRBD1 or TRBD2 (6 bases each). The CDR3 runs to 15 residues. V dropped 5 bases and J dropped 4 bases, with 15 bases sitting between them. Germline values: CDR1 MNHEY, CDR2 SVGAGI. CDR3 nucleotide sequence: TGTGCCAGCAGTCCAGGAGGGGGGAAATACAATGAGCAGTTCTTC. Translation gives CASSPGGGKYNEQFF.

This clonotype has only a few counts. The chain employs TRBV7-9 and TRBJ1-2; TRBD1 matches at 10 bases. The ends lost 4 bases at V and 3 bases at J; junction bases unmatched: 2. CDR1 and CDR2 from the germline V gene are SEHNR and FQNEAQ (reference sequence). This CDR3 contains 14 residues. The CDR3 DNA reads as TGTGCCAGCAGCTCTGGACAGGGGGACTATGGCTACACCTTC. Translating it yields CASSSGQGDYGYTF.

In its sample, this clonotype was seen many times. The chain joins TRBV30 to TRBJ2-1; D is undetermined. Trimming removed 0 bases from V and 0 bases from J, with 9 bases in between. This CDR3 spans 15 amino acids. Germline CDR1 is GTSNPN and CDR2 is SVGIG (reference sequence). The CDR3 bases are TGTGCCTGGAGTGTTGGAACGAGCTCCTACAATGAGCAGTTCTTC. It is translated as CAWSVGTSSYNEQFF.